Listed below are T cell receptor beta chains from one sample, sequenced in a study of T cell repertoires in cytomegalovirus infection. No antigens are known for them. MiXCR was run by TCRdb on the reads, yielding one entry per CDR3 protein. Here the sample spans 750,000 to 950,000 distinct CDR3 sequences, 25% to 30% being singletons. The sequencing here drew on cultured CD8+ T cells from PBMCs, taken from culture after CMV antigen stimulation. Source of these receptors: a human donor in good health (CMV status not recorded). Some clones in this sample may be carry-over from other donors' samples. The CDR3 runs from the conserved cysteine through the conserved F or W. D genes are given only for firm matches. Some rows have no size entry. The others give once, few or many, or a class for an expanded clone.

abundance,d_gene,j_gene,v_gene,CDR3aa,CDR3nt
few,NA,TRBJ2-1,TRBV7-9,CASSLRGGGRYNEQFF,TGTGCCAGCAGCTTACGCGGCGGGGGCCGATACAATGAGCAGTTCTTC
NA,NA,TRBJ1-5,TRBV6-2/TRBV6-3,CASSYATYQPQHF,TGTGCCAGCAGTTACGCGACTTATCAGCCCCAGCATTTT
few,NA,TRBJ1-5,TRBV7-8,CASSLGRGMSQPQHF,TGTGCCAGCAGCTTAGGTAGGGGAATGAGTCAGCCCCAGCATTTT
NA,NA,TRBJ2-1,TRBV20-1,CSASVGSEQFF,TGCAGTGCTAGCGTTGGAAGTGAGCAGTTCTTC
NA,NA,TRBJ2-3,TRBV10-3,CAIREPSTDTQYF,TGTGCCATCCGGGAACCAAGCACAGATACGCAGTATTTT
NA,TRBD2,TRBJ2-1,TRBV19,CASSIEGGGTNEQFF,TGTGCCAGTAGTATAGAAGGCGGGGGGACGAATGAGCAGTTCTTC
few,NA,TRBJ1-1,TRBV19,CASSIDLSNTEAFF,TGTGCCAGCAGTATTGACTTAAGTAACACTGAAGCTTTCTTT
few,TRBD1,TRBJ2-1,TRBV7-9,CASSLRDRERYNEQFF,TGTGCCAGCAGCTTAAGGGACAGGGAGAGGTACAATGAGCAGTTCTTC
NA,NA,TRBJ1-4,TRBV19,CASSPLPAATNEKLFF,TGTGCCAGTAGTCCCCTCCCGGCCGCAACTAATGAAAAACTGTTTTTT
many,NA,TRBJ2-3,TRBV7-2,CASSAPPTDTQYF,TGTGCCAGCAGCGCCCCCCCCACAGATACGCAGTATTTT
NA,NA,TRBJ2-7,TRBV6-6,CASSSPWGVDSYEQYF,TGTGCCAGCAGTTCTCCCTGGGGGGTCGATTCCTACGAGCAGTACTTC
NA,NA,TRBJ1-1,TRBV27,CASTTTKRSMNTEAFF,TGTGCCAGCACCACTACGAAGAGATCAATGAACACTGAAGCTTTCTTT
few,NA,TRBJ2-1,TRBV7-6,CASSLARRGADNEQFF,TGTGCCAGCAGCTTAGCCCGCCGAGGGGCCGACAATGAGCAGTTCTTC
NA,NA,TRBJ2-1,TRBV6-6,CASSLSEGEHNEQFF,TGTGCCAGCAGCCTATCTGAGGGGGAACACAATGAGCAGTTCTTC
NA,NA,TRBJ2-1,TRBV4-1,CASSQLASNEQFF,TGCGCCAGCAGCCAACTAGCAAGCAATGAGCAGTTCTTC
few,TRBD2,TRBJ2-1,TRBV27,CASSRTSGRGEQFF,TGTGCCAGCAGTAGGACTAGCGGGCGTGGTGAGCAGTTCTTC
few,NA,TRBJ2-1,TRBV28,CASSSEGAGNEQFF,TGTGCCAGCAGTTCAGAGGGTGCAGGCAATGAGCAGTTCTTC
few,NA,TRBJ2-3,TRBV4-1,CASSRPGQSGGTDTQYF,TGCGCCAGCAGCCGTCCCGGACAGTCCGGTGGCACAGATACGCAGTATTTT
few,TRBD1,TRBJ2-6,TRBV2,CASMGFARDRGLPGANVLTF,TGTGCCAGCATGGGGTTCGCGAGGGACAGGGGATTGCCTGGGGCCAACGTCCTGACTTTC
few,TRBD1,TRBJ2-2,TRBV7-3,CASSLEAGTGENTGELFF,TGTGCCAGCAGCTTAGAGGCTGGGACAGGGGAAAACACCGGGGAGCTGTTTTTT
NA,TRBD2,TRBJ2-3,TRBV7-6,CASSLVGRRADTQYF,TGTGCCAGCAGCTTAGTCGGGAGGCGGGCAGATACGCAGTATTTT
few,NA,TRBJ2-1,TRBV9,CASSVFRLEYNEQFF,TGTGCCAGCAGCGTCTTCCGTCTGGAGTACAATGAGCAGTTCTTC
NA,TRBD1,TRBJ2-1,TRBV12-5,CASGFVGQVYNEQFF,TGTGCTAGTGGTTTTGTGGGACAGGTGTACAATGAGCAGTTCTTC
few,NA,TRBJ2-4,TRBV6-5,CASSYFSPLAGGYF,TGTGCCAGCAGTTACTTTTCTCCCCTGGCAGGCGGGTACTTC
NA,TRBD2,TRBJ2-7,TRBV12-5,CASGLVLGASGGQSAYEQYF,TGTGCTAGTGGTTTGGTACTCGGAGCTAGCGGGGGCCAGAGCGCCTACGAGCAGTACTTC
NA,NA,TRBJ1-2,TRBV7-3,CASSSTGSEGYTF,TGTGCCAGCAGCTCCACAGGGTCAGAAGGCTACACCTTC
few,NA,TRBJ2-1,TRBV27,CASSWPGQINEQFF,TGTGCCAGCAGTTGGCCGGGACAAATCAATGAGCAGTTCTTC
NA,NA,TRBJ1-5,TRBV28,CASIERTVNQPQHF,TGTGCCAGCATAGAAAGGACTGTCAATCAGCCCCAGCATTTT